This T cell receptor beta chain originates from a study of T cells in Graves' hyperthyroidism and ophthalmopathy. Background on the study: Pretreatment peripheral blood was obtained at initial diagnosis.

The junction had 11 bases not matched to a gene; V was cut back by 5 bases and J by 4 bases. This CDR3 has 15 residues. From RNA transcripts, TCR beta CDR3 regions were amplified. HTBI primers were the set used in a first-round RT-PCR of the TCR CDR3. Each CDR3 protein is one row after TCRdb ran MiXCR on the multiplex PCR reads. The data show some 500,000 distinct CDR3 sequences, roughly 16% seen once. This clonotype has ten or more counts. What it recognizes is unknown. Broader study findings: Most thyroid clonotypes expanded above 0.001 were also detected in blood.

What was sequenced was blood. The V and J genes are TRBV12-3 or TRBV12-4 and TRBJ2-7; 7 bases are a match to TRBD2. The sequence derives from a woman in her thirties with Graves' ophthalmopathy. The CDR3 region is CASSPSRGLSYEQYF. DNA of the CDR3: TGTGCCAGCAGTCCATCGCGGGGGTTGAGTTACGAGCAGTACTTC.